The sequence of this T cell receptor beta chain was determined in a study of OX40 agonist ivuxolimab in advanced cancers. This table comes from immunoSEQ multiplex PCR, and its TCRdb copy is limited to in-frame clones, with some not included. The repertoire holds about 77,000 clones, with around 86% as singletons. Germline CDR1 is MNHEY and CDR2 is SMNVEV (reference sequence). The V segment lost 4 bases and the J segment 4 bases; nucleotides outside the gene matches: 6. The CDR3 runs to 15 residues. The TCR originated in an adult with an advanced solid tumor such as melanoma, head and neck, liver or kidney cancer. Sequences were derived from CD4+ or CD8+ T cells sorted from blood, sampled in a trial of the OX40 agonist ivuxolimab. This chain joins TRBV27 and TRBJ2-7; the match to TRBD2 covers 11 bases. The CDR3 loop is CASSSIAGGPYEQYF. CDR3 DNA sequence: TGTGCCAGCAGTTCGATAGCGGGGGGGCCTTACGAGCAGTACTTC.